These T cell receptor beta chains were read from a single sample in a study of Graves' ophthalmopathy and Graves' hyperthyroidism. TCRdb processed the multiplex PCR reads anew with MiXCR; each CDR3 protein has one entry. This table has roughly 480,000 distinct CDR3 sequences, approximately 15% appearing once. What was sequenced was blood. The source is a woman aged 25 to 39 with Graves' ophthalmopathy. The CDR3 runs from the conserved cysteine through the conserved F or W. The D gene is left open where the match is weak. A clone size is listed for some rows: how often the clone was seen (once, few, many), or a class if it is expanded.

many TRBD1 TRBJ2-6 TRBV6-1 TGTGCCAGCAGTGGATCAACAGGGGATGGGGCCAACGTCCTGACTTTC CASSGSTGDGANVLTF
many NA TRBJ1-1 TRBV20-1 TGCAGGCCCGAGGGGGACACTGAAGCTTTCTTT CRPEGDTEAFF
many TRBD1 TRBJ1-1 TRBV28 TGTGCCAGCAGTTTATGGGAGGGGGCGCAGACTGAAGCTTTCTTT CASSLWEGAQTEAFF
few NA TRBJ1-3 TRBV12-3/TRBV12-4 TGTGCCAGCAGTTTCCCTTCTCCGGGACCGAGGAGCTCTGGAAACACCATATATTTT CASSFPSPGPRSSGNTIYF
few NA TRBJ2-2 TRBV5-1 TGCGCCAGCAGCTTGGCCGGGATAGGGGAGCTGTTTTTT CASSLAGIGELFF
NA NA TRBJ2-7 TRBV6-5 TGTGCCAGCAGTTACCAGACAGACTATAGGAGCTCCTACGAGCAGTACTTC CASSYQTDYRSSYEQYF
many NA TRBJ1-5 TRBV27 TGTGCCAGCAGTTTATCCAGGGGAATCAATCAGCCCCAGCATTTT CASSLSRGINQPQHF
many NA TRBJ2-5 TRBV4-1 TGCGCCAGCGCACTTCAGGGATCCGAGACCCAGTACTTC CASALQGSETQYF
NA TRBD2 TRBJ2-5 TRBV6-1 TGTGCCAGCAGTGGCGGGGGATCGGGGACCCAGTACTTC CASSGGGSGTQYF
many NA TRBJ2-7 TRBV7-8 TGTGCCAGCAGTCCTTACCGGGACGCAAAGCGCGAGCAGTACTTC CASSPYRDAKREQYF
many NA TRBJ1-2 TRBV28 TGTGCCAGCACGCAGGCCCCTGGGGGCTACACCTTC CASTQAPGGYTF
many NA TRBJ1-1 TRBV12-3/TRBV12-4 TGTGCCAGCAGTCCCCAGTTTGGTAGGACAGACCGGTCCTCCAGCTTT CASSPQFGRTDRSSSF
many TRBD2 TRBJ2-5 TRBV12-3/TRBV12-4 TGTGCCAGCACTAGCGGGGGGGCCGAAGAGACCCAGTACTTC CASTSGGAEETQYF
many NA TRBJ2-7 TRBV28 TGTGCCAGCAGCTTCTCGGGACCCTACGAGCAGTACTTC CASSFSGPYEQYF
few TRBD1 TRBJ1-2 TRBV4-1 TGCGCCAGCAGCCAAGATGGGACAGGGGACTATGGCTACACCTTC CASSQDGTGDYGYTF
many NA TRBJ1-1 TRBV28 TGTGCCAGCAACGATAGGGGTGAAGCTTTCTTT CASNDRGEAFF
many NA TRBJ1-5 TRBV2 TGTGCCAGCAGTGTTAAGGGGGATCAGCCCCAGCATTTT CASSVKGDQPQHF
NA NA TRBJ1-2 TRBV2 TGTGCCAGCAGTGAAAGAAGGATAAGTAGGAGTATGGACTATGGCTACACCTTC CASSERRISRSMDYGYTF
once NA TRBJ2-7 TRBV12-3/TRBV12-4 TGTGCCAGCACCGAGACGTCCCTGGGCCACGAGCAGTACTTC CASTETSLGHEQYF
many NA TRBJ2-2 TRBV6-1 TGTGCCAGCCACAGGGTGAACACCGGGGAGCTGTTTTTT CASHRVNTGELFF
many NA TRBJ2-7 TRBV7-2 TGTGCCAGCAGCTTACGGGACTCCCGTACCGAGCAGTACTTC CASSLRDSRTEQYF
NA TRBD1 TRBJ1-1 TRBV2 TGTGCCAGCAGTACCGGGACAGGGAGGGCCTGGGCAGTGTCAAGCACTGAAGCTTTCTTT CASSTGTGRAWAVSSTEAFF
many TRBD1 TRBJ1-2 TRBV20-1 TGCAGTGCTAGAGCCTATACCGGGGAGGGGGCCTATGGCTACACCTTC CSARAYTGEGAYGYTF
many TRBD2 TRBJ2-2 TRBV7-2 TGTGCCAGCAGCGTAGGCGGGGGGTTCGGGGAGCTGTTTTTT CASSVGGGFGELFF
many NA TRBJ1-5 TRBV6-5 TGTGCCAGCAGTTACTTGGGGGATCGCAATCAGCCCCAGCATTTT CASSYLGDRNQPQHF
many NA TRBJ1-2 TRBV28 TGTGCCAGCAGTTTAGCCGAGTCTAACTATGGCTACACCTTC CASSLAESNYGYTF
many NA TRBJ1-5 TRBV19 TGTGCCAGTAGTACGACAGGCCGATATAGCAATCAGCCCCAGCATTTT CASSTTGRYSNQPQHF
NA NA TRBJ2-7 TRBV7-8 TGTGCCAGCAGCCTGGGCCTTGTTAGCGAGCAGTACTTC CASSLGLVSEQYF
NA TRBD1 TRBJ1-3 TRBV3-1 TGTGCCAGCAGTACGGGACAGTTCTCTGGAAACACCATATATTTT CASSTGQFSGNTIYF
few NA TRBJ1-2 TRBV30 TGTGCCTGGAGGGGGGTATGGGACTATGGCTACACCTTC CAWRGVWDYGYTF
NA NA TRBJ2-3 TRBV6-5 TGTGCCAGCAGTTACTCGAGGGGGAGTAAAGATACGCAGTATTTT CASSYSRGSKDTQYF
many NA TRBJ1-1 TRBV4-1 TGCGCCAGCAGCCAAAGACTAGGGCCAGGACTCCTGAACACTGAAGCTTTCTTT CASSQRLGPGLLNTEAFF
many NA TRBJ1-2 TRBV7-8 TGTGCCAGCAGCAAGATTTCCACAGGCGGCTATGGCTACACCTTC CASSKISTGGYGYTF
many NA TRBJ1-6 TRBV4-1 TGCGCCAGCAGCCAGGCAGGCCGTAATTCGGCCCTCCACTTT CASSQAGRNSALHF
few NA TRBJ2-6 TRBV12-3/TRBV12-4 TGTGCCAGCAGTCCCAGGGGCGGCCTTTCTGGGGCCAACGTCCTGACTTTC CASSPRGGLSGANVLTF
many NA TRBJ2-2 TRBV12-3/TRBV12-4 TGTGCCAGCTCCCGCCCGACCGGGGAGCTGTTTTTT CASSRPTGELFF
few NA TRBJ2-5 TRBV3-1 TGTGCCAGCAGCCAGATGACGGGACCATTAGCCCAGTACTTC CASSQMTGPLAQYF
few NA TRBJ1-2 TRBV18 TGTGCCAGCTCACCAAATCCCAAGGGGGACTATGGCTACACCTTC CASSPNPKGDYGYTF
many NA TRBJ2-5 TRBV11-2 TGTGCCAGCAGCGCAAGGGAGACCCAGTACTTC CASSARETQYF
many NA TRBJ1-2 TRBV28 TGTGCCAGCAGCACAGCGGGACACCTATCCTATGGCTACACCTTC CASSTAGHLSYGYTF
many NA TRBJ1-1 TRBV6-1 TGTGCCAGCAGTGTCCCACCAGTCCCTGAAGCTTTCTTT CASSVPPVPEAFF
many NA TRBJ2-5 TRBV20-1 TGCAGTGCTAGCCTAGAAGAGACCCAGTACTTC CSASLEETQYF
many NA TRBJ1-2 TRBV12-3/TRBV12-4 TGTGCCAGCAGCCGCACACCCGACTATGGCTACACCTTC CASSRTPDYGYTF
few NA TRBJ2-4 TRBV11-2 TGTGCCAACGCACTCGTCTACGGAACTGGGGGGATCAAAAACATTAAGTACTTC CANALVYGTGGIKNIKYF